Listed below are T cell receptor beta chains from one sample, sequenced in a study of cytomegalovirus exposure and HLA in healthy donors. Clones were sequenced by immunoSEQ multiplex PCR, and TCRdb holds only the in-frame ones, with some missing. The table shows 120,000 or so clones, with roughly 95% occurring only once. The sequenced material came from PBMCs. The receptors were gathered from a man aged 18-30 years in good health and CMV-seronegative. Each CDR3 is given with its conserved first and last residue. The order of the fields is V gene, CDR3 length, D gene, J gene, clone size, CDR3 protein, CDR3 DNA. D genes are given only for firm matches. Some rows mark clone size as missing; the rest say once, few, many or name a class of expanded clone.

>TRBV7-6|17|NA|TRBJ1-3|NA
CASSLVAGELLRNTIYF
TGTGCCAGCAGCTTAGTCGCAGGGGAACTTTTAAGAAACACCATATATTTT
>TRBV28|16|TRBD1|TRBJ2-5|NA
CASSEGDRGFRETQYF
TGTGCCAGCAGTGAAGGGGACAGGGGCTTTCGAGAGACCCAGTACTTC
>TRBV15|15|NA|TRBJ1-2|few
CATSRGLAAFYGYTF
TGTGCCACCAGCAGAGGACTGGCCGCCTTCTATGGCTACACCTTC
>TRBV6-5|15|NA|TRBJ2-1|NA
CASSQGSGGDNEQFF
TGTGCCAGCAGCCAAGGGAGCGGAGGTGACAATGAGCAGTTCTTC
>TRBV29-1|16|TRBD2|TRBJ2-3|NA
CSVDWTSGSGPDTQYF
TGCAGCGTTGACTGGACTAGCGGGAGCGGACCAGATACGCAGTATTTT
>TRBV7-2|15|TRBD2|TRBJ2-1|NA
CASSLLAGVLDEQFF
TGTGCCAGCAGCTTACTAGCGGGAGTGTTAGATGAGCAGTTCTTC
>TRBV5-4|14|NA|TRBJ2-7|once
CASSFTTVGDEQYF
TGTGCCAGCAGCTTTACGACAGTAGGAGACGAGCAGTACTTC
>TRBV7-2|16|TRBD2|TRBJ2-1|NA
CASTPSAGTTHNEQFF
TGTGCCAGCACTCCTTCAGCCGGGACTACCCACAATGAGCAGTTCTTC
>TRBV27|13|NA|TRBJ2-2|once
CASSLSSAGELFF
TGTGCCAGCAGTTTATCATCCGCCGGGGAGCTGTTTTTT
>TRBV15|16|TRBD1|TRBJ1-1|NA
CATSNPIWTGGTEAFF
TGTGCCACCAGCAATCCAATCTGGACAGGGGGCACAGAAGCTTTCTTT
>TRBV11-2|16|TRBD2|TRBJ2-7|NA
CASSLEGSGNSYEQYF
TGTGCCAGCAGCTTAGAGGGTAGCGGGAACTCCTACGAGCAGTACTTC
>TRBV7-3|13|NA|TRBJ2-2|NA
CASSFGDSGELFF
TGTGCCAGCAGCTTCGGTGACTCCGGGGAGCTGTTTTTT
>TRBV7-9|15|NA|TRBJ1-4|NA
CASSLGTATNEKLFF
TGTGCCAGCAGCTTAGGGACAGCAACTAATGAAAAACTGTTTTTT
>TRBV19|14|NA|TRBJ1-3|NA
CASSLRQSGNTIYF
TGTGCCAGTAGCCTGCGACAGTCTGGAAACACCATATATTTT
>TRBV2|13|TRBD1|TRBJ1-2|few
CASQGQLNYGYTF
TGTGCCAGTCAGGGACAGCTTAACTATGGCTACACCTTC
>TRBV10-3|14|NA|TRBJ2-5|NA
CAISEDPRALTQYF
TGTGCCATCAGTGAGGACCCCCGAGCGTTGACCCAGTACTTC
>TRBV27|15|NA|TRBJ2-7|NA
CASSLSIGGINEQYF
TGTGCCAGCAGTTTATCGATCGGGGGTATCAACGAGCAGTACTTC
>TRBV6-1|15|TRBD1|TRBJ2-7|NA
CASSDLGTGSYEQYF
TGTGCCAGCAGTGATCTTGGGACAGGGTCCTACGAGCAGTACTTC
>TRBV19|16|TRBD1|TRBJ1-2|NA
CASSIPQQGAGYGYTF
TGTGCCAGTAGTATCCCCCAACAGGGGGCAGGCTATGGCTACACCTTC
>TRBV9|15|TRBD2|TRBJ2-1|NA
CASSSGTRSYNEQFF
TGTGCCAGCAGCTCAGGGACTAGGAGTTACAATGAGCAGTTCTTC
>TRBV2|14|TRBD2|TRBJ2-2|NA
CASKTGGLTGELFF
TGTGCCAGCAAAACGGGGGGGTTGACCGGGGAGCTGTTTTTT
>TRBV7-2|18|TRBD2|TRBJ2-1|NA
CASSPGGAGGPQRNEQFF
TGTGCCAGCTCACCGGGGGGAGCGGGAGGGCCGCAGCGCAATGAGCAGTTCTTC
>TRBV18|20|TRBD2|TRBJ2-1|NA
CASSFRGERSLMSGDNEQFF
TGTGCCAGCTCATTCCGGGGGGAGCGGAGCTTAATGAGTGGTGACAATGAGCAGTTCTTC
>TRBV27|13|TRBD2|TRBJ2-1|NA
CASSFRLAHEQFF
TGTGCCAGCAGTTTCAGACTAGCTCATGAGCAGTTCTTC